This T cell receptor (beta chain) was identified during a study of cytomegalovirus exposure and HLA in healthy donors. Study details: HLA-typed donors were the source of approximately 85 million unique TCRs held in an early data release.

PCR was performed using 60 Vbeta and 13 Jbeta primers. Data came from immunoSEQ multiplex PCR; TCRdb stores just in-frame clones and leaves some out. Of about 120,000 clones listed, 73% are singletons. Sequencing used PBMCs. This TCR came from a woman in her thirties or forties in good health and CMV-seronegative.

DNA for the CDR3: TGTGCCAGCACGAGGGACAGGCGAGCCTACGAGCAGTACTTC. Translation: CASTRDRRAYEQYF. The chain couples TRBV6-5 to TRBJ2-7; TRBD1 matches 8 bases. Germline V gene sequence: CDR1 MNHEY, CDR2 SVGAGI. The CDR3 sequence is 14 residues long. The V and J ends lost 7 bases and 2 bases, in that order; junction bases with no gene match: 7.